Listed here is a single T cell receptor (beta chain). Antigen unknown. TCRdb's table, derived via immunoSEQ multiplex PCR, lists solely in-frame clones and lacks some. The sample carries some 100,000 clones, more than 85% recorded once. All the patients suffered relapse after autologous stem cell transplantation, and brentuximab vedotin exposure differed. Classification of best responses gave complete response, partial response or progressive disease. This entry is derived from a study of PD-1 blockade in classical Hodgkin lymphoma. Study-wide points: While CD8+ TCR diversity did not rise significantly by C4D1, CD4+ TCR diversity did.

CDR1 LNHDA and CDR2 SQIVND come from the germline V gene (reference sequence). This CDR3 has 14 residues. The V end lost 3 bases, the J end lost 0 bases, and 8 bases lay between the germline ends. The sequence was collected from a human donor with classical Hodgkin lymphoma. V gene TRBV19 combines with J gene TRBJ1-1, with D hard to call. The sample in question was peripheral blood mononuclear cells (PBMCs), obtained before the second cycle of nivolumab. CDR3 residues: CASSIRPMNTEAFF. The CDR3 DNA follows: TGTGCCAGTAGTATCCGCCCTATGAACACTGAAGCTTTCTTT. Supplemented by reference TRBV19 and TRBJ1-1, the full variable domain reads DGGITQSPKYLFRKEGQNVTLSCEQNLNHDAMYWYRQDPGQGLRLIYYSQIVNDFQKGDIAEGYSVSREKKESFPLTVTSAQKNPTAFYLCASSIRPMNTEAFFGQGTRLTVV.